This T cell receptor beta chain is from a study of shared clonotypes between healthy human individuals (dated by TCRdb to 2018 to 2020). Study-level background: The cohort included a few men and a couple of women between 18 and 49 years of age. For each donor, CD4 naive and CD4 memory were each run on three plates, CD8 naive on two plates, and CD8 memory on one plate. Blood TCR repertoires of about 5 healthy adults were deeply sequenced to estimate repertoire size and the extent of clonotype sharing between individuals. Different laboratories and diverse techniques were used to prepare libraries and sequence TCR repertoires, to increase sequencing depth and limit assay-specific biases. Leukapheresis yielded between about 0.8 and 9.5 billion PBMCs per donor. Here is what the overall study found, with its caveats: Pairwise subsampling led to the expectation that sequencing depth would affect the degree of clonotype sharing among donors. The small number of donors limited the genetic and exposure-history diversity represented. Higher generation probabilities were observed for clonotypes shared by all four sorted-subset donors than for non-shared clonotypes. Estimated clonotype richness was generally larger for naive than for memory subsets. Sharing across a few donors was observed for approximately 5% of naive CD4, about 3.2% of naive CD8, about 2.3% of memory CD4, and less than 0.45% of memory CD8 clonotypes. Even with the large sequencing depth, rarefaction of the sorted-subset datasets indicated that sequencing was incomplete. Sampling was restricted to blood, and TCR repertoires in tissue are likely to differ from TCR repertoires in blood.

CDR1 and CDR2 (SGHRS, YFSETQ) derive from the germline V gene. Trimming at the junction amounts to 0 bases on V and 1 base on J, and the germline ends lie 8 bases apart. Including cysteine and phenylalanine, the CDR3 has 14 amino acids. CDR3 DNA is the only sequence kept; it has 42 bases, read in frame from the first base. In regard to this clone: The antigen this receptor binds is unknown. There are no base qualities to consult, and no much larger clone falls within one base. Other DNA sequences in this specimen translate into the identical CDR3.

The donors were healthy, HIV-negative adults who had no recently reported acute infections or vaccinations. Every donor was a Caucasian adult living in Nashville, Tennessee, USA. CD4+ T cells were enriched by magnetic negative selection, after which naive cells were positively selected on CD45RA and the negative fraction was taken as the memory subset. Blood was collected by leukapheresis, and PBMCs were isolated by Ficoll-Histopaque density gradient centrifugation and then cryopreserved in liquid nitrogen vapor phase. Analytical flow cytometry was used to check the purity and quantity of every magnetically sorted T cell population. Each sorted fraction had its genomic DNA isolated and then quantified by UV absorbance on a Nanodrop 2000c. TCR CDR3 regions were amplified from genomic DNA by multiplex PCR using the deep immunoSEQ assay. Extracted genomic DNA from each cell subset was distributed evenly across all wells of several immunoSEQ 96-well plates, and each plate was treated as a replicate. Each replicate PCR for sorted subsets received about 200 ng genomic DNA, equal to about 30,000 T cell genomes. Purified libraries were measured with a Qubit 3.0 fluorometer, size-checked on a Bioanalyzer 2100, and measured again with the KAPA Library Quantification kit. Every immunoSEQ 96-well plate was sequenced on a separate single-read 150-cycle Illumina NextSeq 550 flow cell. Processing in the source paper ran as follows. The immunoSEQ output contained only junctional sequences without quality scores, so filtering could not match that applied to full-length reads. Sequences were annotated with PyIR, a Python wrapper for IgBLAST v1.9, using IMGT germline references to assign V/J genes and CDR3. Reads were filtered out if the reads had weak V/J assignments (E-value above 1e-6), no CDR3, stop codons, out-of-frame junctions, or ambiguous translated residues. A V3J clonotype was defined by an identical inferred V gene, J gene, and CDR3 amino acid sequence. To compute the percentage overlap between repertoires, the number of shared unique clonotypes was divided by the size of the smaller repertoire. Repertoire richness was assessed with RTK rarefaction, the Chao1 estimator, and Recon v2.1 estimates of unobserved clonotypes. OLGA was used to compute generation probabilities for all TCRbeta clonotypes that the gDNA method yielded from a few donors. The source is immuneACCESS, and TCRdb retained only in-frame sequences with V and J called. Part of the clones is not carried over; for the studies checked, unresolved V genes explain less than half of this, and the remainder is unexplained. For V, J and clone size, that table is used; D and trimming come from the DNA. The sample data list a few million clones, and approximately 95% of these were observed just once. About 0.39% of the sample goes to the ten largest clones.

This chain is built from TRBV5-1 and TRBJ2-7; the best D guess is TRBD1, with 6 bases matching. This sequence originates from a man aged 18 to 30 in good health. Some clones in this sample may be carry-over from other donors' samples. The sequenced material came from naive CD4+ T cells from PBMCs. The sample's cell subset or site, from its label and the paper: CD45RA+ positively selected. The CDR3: CASSLVQGSYEQYF. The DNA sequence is TGCGCCAGCAGCTTGGTACAGGGATCCTACGAGCAGTACTTC.